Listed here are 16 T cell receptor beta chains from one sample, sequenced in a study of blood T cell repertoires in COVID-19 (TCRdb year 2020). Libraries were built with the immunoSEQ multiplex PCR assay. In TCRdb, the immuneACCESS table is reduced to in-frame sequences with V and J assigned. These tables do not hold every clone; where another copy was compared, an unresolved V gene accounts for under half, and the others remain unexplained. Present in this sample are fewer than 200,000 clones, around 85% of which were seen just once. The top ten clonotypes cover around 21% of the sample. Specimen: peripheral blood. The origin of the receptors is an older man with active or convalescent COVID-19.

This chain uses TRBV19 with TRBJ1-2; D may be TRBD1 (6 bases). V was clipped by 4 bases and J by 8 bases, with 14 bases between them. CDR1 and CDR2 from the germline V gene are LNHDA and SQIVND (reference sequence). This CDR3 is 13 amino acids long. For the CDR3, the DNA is TGTGCCAGTAGTACCCTAGGACAGACCGGCTACACCTTC. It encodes CASSTLGQTGYTF.

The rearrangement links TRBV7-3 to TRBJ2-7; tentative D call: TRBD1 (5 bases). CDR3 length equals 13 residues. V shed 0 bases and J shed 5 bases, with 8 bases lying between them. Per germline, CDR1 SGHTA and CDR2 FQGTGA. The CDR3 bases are TGTGCCAGCAGCTTAACGACAGAAAACGAGCAGTACTTC. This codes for CASSLTTENEQYF.

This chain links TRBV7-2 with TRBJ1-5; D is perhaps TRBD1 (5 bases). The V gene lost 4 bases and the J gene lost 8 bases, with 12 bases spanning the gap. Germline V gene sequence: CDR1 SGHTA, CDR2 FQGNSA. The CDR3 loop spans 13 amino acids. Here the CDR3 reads CASSSGTGEPQHF. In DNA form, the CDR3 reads TGTGCCAGCAGCTCCGGGACGGGGGAGCCCCAGCATTTT.

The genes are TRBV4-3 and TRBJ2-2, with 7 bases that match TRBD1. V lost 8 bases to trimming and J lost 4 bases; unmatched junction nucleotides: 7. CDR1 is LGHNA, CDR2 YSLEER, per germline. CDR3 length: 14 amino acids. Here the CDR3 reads CASPRTGGTGELFF. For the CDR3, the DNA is TGCGCCAGCCCAAGGACAGGAGGCACCGGGGAGCTGTTTTTT.

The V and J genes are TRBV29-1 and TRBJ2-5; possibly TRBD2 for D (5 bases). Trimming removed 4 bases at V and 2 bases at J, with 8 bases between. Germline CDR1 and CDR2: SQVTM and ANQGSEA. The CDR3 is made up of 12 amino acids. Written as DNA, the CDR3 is TGCAGCGTTGCTAGCAGGCAAGAGACCCAGTACTTC. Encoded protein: CSVASRQETQYF.

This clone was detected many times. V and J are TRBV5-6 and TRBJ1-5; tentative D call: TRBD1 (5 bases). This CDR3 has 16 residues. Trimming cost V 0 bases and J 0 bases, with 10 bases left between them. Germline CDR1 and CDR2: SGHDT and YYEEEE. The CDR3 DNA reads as TGTGCCAGCAGCTTGGGGGGGGGATATAGCAATCAGCCCCAGCATTTT. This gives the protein CASSLGGGYSNQPQHF.

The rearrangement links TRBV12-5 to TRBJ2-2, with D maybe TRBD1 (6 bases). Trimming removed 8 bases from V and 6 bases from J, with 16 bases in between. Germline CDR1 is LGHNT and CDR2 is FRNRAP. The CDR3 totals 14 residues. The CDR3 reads CASSGTLFSGELFF. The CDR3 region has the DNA TGTGCTAGTAGTGGGACACTATTTTCCGGGGAGCTGTTTTTT.

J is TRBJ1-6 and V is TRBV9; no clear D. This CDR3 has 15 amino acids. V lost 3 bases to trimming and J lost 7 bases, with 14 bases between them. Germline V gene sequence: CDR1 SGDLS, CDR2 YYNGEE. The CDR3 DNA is TGTGCCAGCAGCGGAGGGAGCCAGCGGAATTCACCCCTCCACTTT. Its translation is CASSGGSQRNSPLHF. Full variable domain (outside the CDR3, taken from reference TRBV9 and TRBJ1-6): DSGVTQTPKHLITATGQRVTLRCSPRSGDLSVYWYQQSLDQGLQFLIQYYNGEERAKGNILERFSAQQFPDLHSELNLSSLELGDSALYFCASSGGSQRNSPLHFGNGTRLTVT.

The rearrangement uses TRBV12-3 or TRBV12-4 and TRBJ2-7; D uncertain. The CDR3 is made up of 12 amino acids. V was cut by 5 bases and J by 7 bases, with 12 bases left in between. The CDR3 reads CASSLGSQEQYF. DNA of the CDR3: TGTGCCAGCAGTCTAGGGTCCCAGGAGCAGTACTTC.

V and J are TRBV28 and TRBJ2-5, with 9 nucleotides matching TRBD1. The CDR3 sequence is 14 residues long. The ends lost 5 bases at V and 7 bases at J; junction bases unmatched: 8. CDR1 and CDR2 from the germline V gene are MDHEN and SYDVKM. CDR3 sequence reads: CASSRTGEPWTQYF. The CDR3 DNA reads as TGTGCCAGCAGTCGGACAGGGGAACCATGGACCCAGTACTTC. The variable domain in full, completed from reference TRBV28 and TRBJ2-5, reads DVKVTQSSRYLVKRTGEKVFLECVQDMDHENMFWYRQDPGLGLRLIYFSYDVKMKEKGDIPEGYSVSREKKERFSLILESASTNQTSMYLCASSRTGEPWTQYFGPGTRLLVL.

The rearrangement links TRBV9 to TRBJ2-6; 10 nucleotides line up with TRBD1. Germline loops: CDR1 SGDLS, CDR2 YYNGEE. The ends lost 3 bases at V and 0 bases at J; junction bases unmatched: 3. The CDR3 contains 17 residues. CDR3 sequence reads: CASSAGQGFSGANVLTF. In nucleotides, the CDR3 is TGTGCCAGCAGCGCGGGACAGGGGTTCTCTGGGGCCAACGTCCTGACTTTC.

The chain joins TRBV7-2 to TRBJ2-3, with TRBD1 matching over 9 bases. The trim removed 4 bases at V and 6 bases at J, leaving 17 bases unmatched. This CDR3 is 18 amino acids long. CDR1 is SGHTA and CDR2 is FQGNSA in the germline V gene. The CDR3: CASSSDTGTGPGVDTQYF. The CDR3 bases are TGTGCCAGCAGCTCCGACACCGGGACAGGGCCAGGGGTGGATACGCAGTATTTT.

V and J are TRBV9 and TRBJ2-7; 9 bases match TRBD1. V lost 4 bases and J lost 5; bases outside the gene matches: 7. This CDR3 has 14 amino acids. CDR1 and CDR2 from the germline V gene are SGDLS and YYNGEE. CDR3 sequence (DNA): TGTGCCAGCAGCCTATTCGGACAGGGGAACGAGCAGTACTTC. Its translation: CASSLFGQGNEQYF.

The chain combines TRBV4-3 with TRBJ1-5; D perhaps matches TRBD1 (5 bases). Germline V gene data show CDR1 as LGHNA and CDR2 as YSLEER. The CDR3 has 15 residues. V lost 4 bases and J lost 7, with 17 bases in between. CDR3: CASSLSLRGTQPQHF. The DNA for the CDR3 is TGCGCCAGCAGCCTATCATTGCGGGGGACCCAGCCCCAGCATTTT.

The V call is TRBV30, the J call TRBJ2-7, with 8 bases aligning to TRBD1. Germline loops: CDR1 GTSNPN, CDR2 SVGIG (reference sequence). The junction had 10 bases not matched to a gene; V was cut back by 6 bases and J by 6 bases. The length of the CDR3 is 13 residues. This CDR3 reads CACDRDRGSEQYF. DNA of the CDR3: TGTGCCTGCGACCGCGACAGGGGATCCGAGCAGTACTTC. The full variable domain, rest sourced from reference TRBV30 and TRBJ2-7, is SQTIHQWPATLVQPVGSPLSLECTVEGTSNPNLYWYRQAAGRGLQLLFYSVGIGQISSEVPQNLSASRPQDRQFILSSKKLLLSDSGFYLCACDRDRGSEQYFGPGTRLTVT.

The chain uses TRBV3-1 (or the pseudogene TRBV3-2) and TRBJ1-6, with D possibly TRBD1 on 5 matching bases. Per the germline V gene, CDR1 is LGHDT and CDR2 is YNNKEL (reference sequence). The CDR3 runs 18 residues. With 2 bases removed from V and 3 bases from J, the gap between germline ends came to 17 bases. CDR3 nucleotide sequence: TGTGCCAGCAGCCAAATCCGACAGCAAGGGTTCTATAATTCACCCCTCCACTTT. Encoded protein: CASSQIRQQGFYNSPLHF.